The clone carrying this TCR beta chain was seen just once. This specimen comes from a study of prognosis after radiotherapy for stage I lung cancer. Study-wide context: Patient ages ran from 53 to 84, with a median of approximately 70 years, and the group had some 13 men and roughly six women.

The germline CDR1 and CDR2 sequences are SNHLY and FYNNEI. Trimming pared 4 bases from V and 9 bases from J, leaving 19 bases between. The length of the CDR3 is 15 residues. Amplicons of TCR beta CDR3 were generated from genomic DNA by two-round multiplex PCR. Individual primers that were specific to each TRBV and TRBJ gene served in first-round PCR. Universal primers were used in the second round of PCR. A single record per CDR3 protein comes from TCRdb applying MiXCR to the multiplex PCR reads. The sample includes around 20,000 distinct CDR3 sequences, around 45% of them seen just once. The rearrangement joins TRBV2 to TRBJ1-5; D not resolved. The receptor's source is a donor aged 50 or older with non-small cell lung cancer. The sequencing here drew on PBMCs, taken before or after stereotactic body radiation therapy (not recorded which). The CDR3 sequence: CASSGYDQPMRPQHF. CDR3 bases: TGTGCCAGCAGTGGATATGACCAACCCATGCGGCCCCAGCATTTT.